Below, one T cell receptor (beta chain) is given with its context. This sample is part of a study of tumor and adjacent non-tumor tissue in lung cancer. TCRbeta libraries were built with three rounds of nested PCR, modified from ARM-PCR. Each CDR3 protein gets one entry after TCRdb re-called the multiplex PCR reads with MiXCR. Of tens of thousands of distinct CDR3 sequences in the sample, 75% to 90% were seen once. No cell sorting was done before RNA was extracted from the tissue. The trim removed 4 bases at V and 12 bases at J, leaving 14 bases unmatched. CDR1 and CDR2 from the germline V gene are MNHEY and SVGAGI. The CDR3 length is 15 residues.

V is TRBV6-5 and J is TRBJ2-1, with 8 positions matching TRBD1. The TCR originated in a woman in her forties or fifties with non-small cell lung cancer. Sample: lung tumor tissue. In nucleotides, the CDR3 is TGTGCCAGCAGTTCATTGACAGGGGAAGCACATGGGCAGTTCTTC. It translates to CASSSLTGEAHGQFF.